These 10 T cell receptor beta chains came from one sample sequenced in a study of cytomegalovirus exposure and HLA in healthy donors. Use of 60 Vbeta and 13 Jbeta primers characterized the PCR. The repertoire was sequenced with immunoSEQ multiplex PCR; TCRdb's copy has only in-frame clones and lacks some. The sample consists of 110,000 to 150,000 clones, nearly 80% of them appearing once. The sequenced material came from PBMCs. These receptors came from a male donor in good health and CMV-seronegative.

The chain is built from TRBV7-2 and TRBJ1-6, with D hard to call. CDR3 length: 13 amino acids. The V gene lost 3 bases and the J gene lost 8 bases, with 8 bases spanning the gap. Germline V gives CDR1 SGHTA, CDR2 FQGNSA. The CDR3 DNA reads TGTGCCAGCAGCTTCGACGGGGATTCACCCCTCCACTTT. It is translated as CASSFDGDSPLHF.

The rearrangement joins TRBV30 to TRBJ2-3; TRBD2 matches at 9 bases. Germline trimming cut 0 bases from V and 1 base from J; bases unmatched to any gene: 11. Germline-derived CDR1 and CDR2 are GTSNPN and SVGIG (reference sequence). This CDR3 is 18 amino acids long. CDR3 DNA sequence: TGTGCCTGGAGTGTATGGCGGGGGGGCCTTGGGGGCACAGATACGCAGTATTTT. Protein sequence: CAWSVWRGGLGGTDTQYF. The full variable domain, rest sourced from reference TRBV30 and TRBJ2-3, is SQTIHQWPATLVQPVGSPLSLECTVEGTSNPNLYWYRQAAGRGLQLLFYSVGIGQISSEVPQNLSASRPQDRQFILSSKKLLLSDSGFYLCAWSVWRGGLGGTDTQYFGPGTRLTVL.

The chain links TRBV7-8 to TRBJ1-6; D is perhaps TRBD1 (5 bases). CDR3 length: 17 amino acids. V was shortened by 5 bases and J by 2 bases, with 16 bases between the two germline ends. Germline CDR1 reads SGHVS; CDR2 reads FQNEAQ. The CDR3 protein is CASSDSFGGAYNSPLHF. The CDR3 bases are TGTGCCAGCAGCGATTCGTTTGGGGGGGCCTATAATTCACCCCTCCACTTT.

This chain links TRBV30 with TRBJ2-7; 10 bases match TRBD2. Losses at the gene ends were 5 bases for V and 7 bases for J; bases not matched to a gene: 11. The CDR3 loop spans 14 amino acids. Germline CDR1 is GTSNPN and CDR2 is SVGIG (reference sequence). CDR3 region: CAWSPGTSEEEQYF. CDR3 nucleotide sequence: TGTGCCTGGTCCCCCGGGACTAGCGAAGAGGAGCAGTACTTC.

The V call is TRBV4-2, the J call TRBJ1-1; D might be TRBD1 (6 bases). V was cut by 1 base and J by 1 base, with 16 bases left in between. The V gene's germline CDR1 is LGHNA and CDR2 YNFKEQ. The CDR3 is 17 amino acids. DNA for the CDR3: TGTGCCAGCAGCCAAGGGAATTCCGGGACAAAGAACACTGAAGCTTTCTTT. Encoded protein: CASSQGNSGTKNTEAFF.

CDR3 protein: CASNPGLYNSPLHF. For the CDR3, the DNA is TGTGCCAGTAACCCGGGACTGTATAATTCACCCCTCCACTTT. V and J are TRBV19 and TRBJ1-6, with a tentative D call TRBD1 (5 bases). CDR3 length: 14 amino acids. Germline assignment: CDR1 LNHDA and CDR2 SQIVND (reference sequence). Trimming took off 7 bases at V and 4 bases at J, with 11 bases between the two ends.

The rearrangement uses TRBV4-1 and TRBJ1-2, with D possibly TRBD1 on 5 matching bases. The CDR3 loop spans 15 amino acids. V gave up 3 bases and J gave up 2 bases, with 13 bases separating them. Germline CDR1 and CDR2: MGHRA and YSYEKL. The CDR3 DNA follows: TGCGCCAGCAGCCAGTGGCCCAAGGGGAACTATGGCTACACCTTC. Its protein product is CASSQWPKGNYGYTF.

J is TRBJ1-2 and V is TRBV9; the D is unclear. The CDR3 runs to 14 residues. V lost 3 bases, J lost 4 bases, and 13 bases lay in between. CDR1 and CDR2 (germline): SGDLS, YYNGEE. This chain's CDR3 is CASSGDTTLYGYTF. CDR3 nucleotide sequence: TGTGCCAGCAGCGGTGACACGACCCTCTATGGCTACACCTTC.

The chain employs TRBV5-1 and TRBJ1-1; D might be TRBD1 (5 bases). The CDR3 is 13 residues long. V was pared by 4 bases and J by 4 bases, with 11 bases between. Per germline, CDR1 SGHRS and CDR2 YFSETQ. CDR3 DNA sequence: TGCGCCAGCAGCCGAGGCGGGGGCACTGAAGCTTTCTTT. Translation: CASSRGGGTEAFF.

This sequence joins TRBV11-2 and TRBJ2-7, with D possibly being TRBD1 (5 bases). Trimming cost V 6 bases and J 3 bases, with 12 bases left between them. The CDR3 runs to 13 residues. CDR1 is SGHAT, CDR2 FQNNGV, per germline. The CDR3 loop is CASRAQGNYEQYF. In DNA form, the CDR3 reads TGTGCCAGCAGAGCCCAGGGCAACTACGAGCAGTACTTC. Full variable domain (rest looked up from reference TRBV11-2 and TRBJ2-7): EAGVAQSPRYKIIEKRQSVAFWCNPISGHATLYWYQQILGQGPKLLIQFQNNGVVDDSQLPKDRFSAERLKGVDSTLKIQPAKLEDSAVYLCASRAQGNYEQYFGPGTRLTVT.